The source of this T cell receptor (beta chain) is a study of T-cell memory formation after mild COVID-19 (dated by TCRdb to the early 2020s). About the full investigation: TCR sequence clusters from the two donors were largely donor specific. The cohort comprised two young, previously healthy adult volunteers, one female and one male. T-cell clones expanding and contracting after mild COVID-19 in two donors were tracked by longitudinal TCRalpha and TCRbeta repertoire sequencing.

PBMCs were isolated by Ficoll-Paque density gradient centrifugation. The data were produced on an Illumina NovaSeq 6000. cDNA libraries for TCRalpha and TCRbeta were prepared by 5'RACE using constant-segment primers, with sample barcodes and unique molecular identifiers added. Trizol reagent was used to extract RNA from every sample. Library amplification was performed in two PCR steps, and a second sample barcode and Illumina TruSeq adapters were introduced in the second step. Sequencing of libraries was performed on an Illumina NovaSeq with 2 x 150 bp paired-end reads. On the study's bioinformatics: With migec v1.2.7, reads were demultiplexed and then collapsed into UMI-guided consensus sequences. Using mixcr v2.1.11, UMI consensuses were aligned to TRA and TRB V and J templates and then assembled into clonotypes. A clonotype was counted as expanded or contracted only when both edgeR and NoisET called the clonotype significant, with the noise models trained on biological replicates. edgeR calls used a false discovery rate-adjusted p below 0.01 and a log2 fold-change threshold of 1. PCA with hierarchical clustering of max-normalized trajectories of the 1000 most abundant clonotypes was used as exploratory dynamics analysis. The CD4 or CD8 phenotype of responding clones was assigned using the separately sequenced CD4+ and CD8+ repertoires. TCRdb reran the public reads through fastp at Q25 and MiXCR, keeping productive beta chains. Each record represents a unique CDR3 protein, reported with the most common genes and DNA among its rows. TCRdb, not the authors, supplied the V and J calls. Here the sample has about 130,000 distinct CDR3 sequences; approximately 6.3% occur a single time. The ten largest clones represent approximately 2.1% of the sample.

Study-wide findings and limitations: Contracting CD4+ clones were found mainly in CM and EM memory subsets, while CD8+ clones were enriched in EMRA. Some responding clones were detected in pre-infection memory, which suggested that pre-existing cross-reactive memory T cells had joined the SARS-CoV-2 response. Only a couple of mild cases were covered by the study, and larger cohorts that include severe cases with pre-infection samples were considered necessary. SARS-CoV-2 specificity was not confirmed for the second-wave clones peaking on day 37. Balanced CD4/CD8 phenotypes were observed for clones contracting from day 15 to 85, whereas a bias towards CD4+ was observed for a second wave of clones expanding from day 15 to 37.

Relative to germline, V is 5 bases shorter and J is 6 bases shorter, with 18 bases between their ends. The germline V gene supplies CDR1 SGHTA and CDR2 FQGNSA. CDR3 length: 15 amino acids, cysteine to phenylalanine. This entry keeps only the CDR3 DNA: 45 bases, framed from base 1. This clonotype was observed at least ten times. Its antigen specificity is not known. No much larger clonotype is one base removed from it; base qualities were not supplied. Material for sequencing was PBMCs or a T cell subset sorted from them (not recorded which). This clonotype was obtained from an adult woman who had mild COVID-19 (a few samples of this study predate the infection). The sample titles of this study are shuffled in the database, so cell type and time point are left out; the donor was told from shared clones. The rearranged segments are TRBV7-2 and TRBJ2-3; the D gene is perhaps TRBD2, from 5 matching bases. The sequenced DNA is TGTGCCAGCAGCCCCCTTGAAAGGAGGTGGGATACGCAGTATTTT. This is translated as CASSPLERRWDTQYF.